Below are 26 T cell receptor beta chains sequenced from a single sample in a study of beta chain features in type 1 diabetes. Sequencing targeted expressed TCRB transcripts, as all isolated RNA had been reverse transcribed. The data were produced by immunoSEQ multiplex PCR, yet TCRdb's version contains in-frame clones alone and is incomplete. The sample has hundreds of thousands of clones; approximately 30% are singletons. Sequencing was carried out using naive CD4+ T cells from blood. These receptors were taken from a man aged 18 to 29 in good health.

In this sample, this clone turned up a few times. This rearrangement joins TRBV7-9 to TRBJ2-6; weak D call: TRBD1 (5 bases). The V end lost 2 bases, the J end lost 2 bases, and 13 bases lay between the germline ends. The germline V gene has CDR1 SEHNR and CDR2 FQNEAQ (reference sequence). The CDR3 loop spans 17 amino acids. CDR3 DNA: TGTGCCAGCAGCTTACTTACAAGGGGCCCTGGGGCCAACGTCCTGACTTTC. It yields the protein CASSLLTRGPGANVLTF.

Points on this clone: At one end, the junction sequence differs from germline, possibly due to a read error. The chain employs TRBV7-7 and TRBJ2-1; 8 positions match TRBD2. Germline loops: CDR1 SSHAT, CDR2 FNYEAQ (reference sequence). CDR3 length equals 15 residues. DNA of the CDR3: TGTGCTAGCAGCTCCGCGGGGGGAGCGCACAATGAGCAGTTCTTC. Protein product: CASSSAGGAHNEQFF.

The table lists this clone with a few counts. The chain uses TRBV15 and TRBJ1-2; TRBD1 might be the D (5 bases). CDR3 length: 13 amino acids. Germline V gene data show CDR1 as LNHNV and CDR2 as YYDKDF (reference sequence). V was shortened by 3 bases and J by 2 bases, with 7 bases between the two germline ends. DNA of the CDR3: TGTGCCACCAGCAGCGGGGGGAACTATGGCTACACCTTC. Protein sequence: CATSSGGNYGYTF.

The rearrangement joins TRBV30 to TRBJ2-3, with 8 bases identical to TRBD2. The CDR3 consists of 14 residues. After removal of 4 bases from V and 2 bases from J, the junction contained 5 bases not matched to a gene. Germline-derived CDR1 and CDR2 are GTSNPN and SVGIG (reference sequence). The CDR3, as DNA: TGTGCCTGGACTCGGACTAGCAACACAGATACGCAGTATTTT. Encoded protein: CAWTRTSNTDTQYF.

The genes are TRBV5-1 and TRBJ2-7; 14 bases fit TRBD2. The CDR3 is made up of 15 amino acids. The germline CDR1 and CDR2 sequences are SGHRS and YFSETQ. V lost 4 bases, J lost 2 bases, and 2 bases stayed unmatched. The chain's CDR3 is CASSQGLAGAYEQYF. CDR3 DNA: TGCGCCAGCAGCCAGGGACTAGCGGGAGCCTACGAGCAGTACTTC. The entire variable domain, with the rest obtained from reference TRBV5-1 and TRBJ2-7, is as follows: KAGVTQTPRYLIKTRGQQVTLSCSPISGHRSVSWYQQTPGQGLQFLFEYFSETQRNKGNFPGRFSGRQFSNSRSEMNVSTLELGDSALYLCASSQGLAGAYEQYFGPGTRLTVT.

The chain employs TRBV5-1 and TRBJ2-5, with D perhaps assigned TRBD1 or TRBD2 (5 bases each). CDR3 length: 15 residues. With 3 bases removed from V and 5 bases from J, the gap between germline ends came to 17 bases. Germline lookup yields CDR1 SGHRS and CDR2 YFSETQ. For the CDR3, the DNA is TGCGCCAGCAGCTCGGCACGGGGCCGAGGGGAGACCCAGTACTTC. As protein: CASSSARGRGETQYF.

This clone has more than one count but fewer than ten. The V and J genes are TRBV11-3 and TRBJ2-5; D is unclear. This CDR3 region has 13 residues. From germline, CDR1 is SGHNT and CDR2 YENEEA. Trimming pared 5 bases from V and 2 bases from J, leaving 9 bases between. CDR3 bases: TGTGCCAGCAGCCCGAATGGGCAAGAGACCCAGTACTTC. Translation gives CASSPNGQETQYF.

Turning to this clone: Distinct nucleotide sequences in the sample also encode this CDR3. The V and J genes are TRBV30 and TRBJ2-5, with D uncertain. The CDR3 sequence is 11 residues long. Between the trimmed V and J ends, which lost 0 bases and 4 bases, there was a span of 3 bases. CDR1 GTSNPN and CDR2 SVGIG come from the germline V gene (reference sequence). The chain's CDR3 is CAWSVRETQYF. The CDR3, as DNA: TGTGCCTGGAGTGTAAGAGAGACCCAGTACTTC.

The chain employs TRBV30 and TRBJ2-1; 11 bases match TRBD2. CDR3 length: 14 amino acids. The germline V gene encodes CDR1 GTSNPN and CDR2 SVGIG (reference sequence). V lost 1 base to trimming and J lost 6 bases; unmatched junction nucleotides: 2. CDR3 bases: TGTGCCTGGAGTGCCGGACTAGCGGGCAATGAGCAGTTCTTC. This translates into CAWSAGLAGNEQFF.

This clone has only a few counts. In nucleotides, the CDR3 is TGCAGCGTTCTAGGGACTGTGAGCTACGAGCAGTACTTC. Amino acid sequence: CSVLGTVSYEQYF. This chain joins TRBV29-1 and TRBJ2-7; perhaps TRBD2 as D (6 bases). CDR3 size: 13 residues. V lost 5 bases to trimming and J lost 3 bases, with 14 bases between them. CDR1 is SQVTM and CDR2 is ANQGSEA in the germline V gene.

This clone was seen only a few times. Distinct nucleotide sequences in the sample also encode this CDR3. The chain couples TRBV30 to TRBJ2-3; TRBD2 might be the D (5 bases). Per germline, CDR1 GTSNPN and CDR2 SVGIG (reference sequence). The CDR3 is 15 amino acids. The ends were cut back, 0 bases at V and 3 bases at J, with 13 bases in the middle. The CDR3 is CAWSVRGSRTDTQYF. DNA for the CDR3: TGTGCCTGGAGTGTACGGGGTAGTCGGACAGATACGCAGTATTTT.

The CDR3 here is CASSHLSGSLTYEQYF. CDR3 bases: TGTGCCAGCAGCCACTTGAGCGGGAGCCTAACCTACGAGCAGTACTTC. V and J are TRBV4-2 and TRBJ2-5, with 8 positions matching TRBD2. The J call may be faulty, since TRBJ2-7 better matches the DNA end. This CDR3 comprises 16 residues. Germline V gene sequence: CDR1 LGHNA, CDR2 YNFKEQ.

This clone was seen more than once but under ten times. The chain is built from TRBV9 and TRBJ2-2, with 7 positions matching TRBD1. The germline gives CDR1 SGDLS, CDR2 YYNGEE. The CDR3 is 16 residues long. Trimming removed 0 bases from V and 0 bases from J; junction bases left unmatched: 2. DNA for the CDR3: TGTGCCAGCAGCGTAGCTCAGGGGGCGAACACCGGGGAGCTGTTTTTT. Translation: CASSVAQGANTGELFF. Combining the CDR3 with reference TRBV9 and TRBJ2-2 gives the whole variable domain DSGVTQTPKHLITATGQRVTLRCSPRSGDLSVYWYQQSLDQGLQFLIQYYNGEERAKGNILERFSAQQFPDLHSELNLSSLELGDSALYFCASSVAQGANTGELFFGEGSRLTVL.

The genes are TRBV18 and TRBJ2-4, with a weak D call TRBD2 (6 bases). Looked up from germline, CDR1 is KGHSH and CDR2 is LQKENI. The V gene lost 2 bases and the J gene lost 2 bases, with 10 bases spanning the gap. The CDR3 spans 15 residues. CDR3 nucleotides: TGTGCCAGCTCACCAGATGCGGGGACCAAAAACATTCAGTACTTC. Translation gives CASSPDAGTKNIQYF.

CDR3: CASSLASGTGIAFF. The CDR3 coding sequence is TGTGCCAGCAGCCTTGCATCGGGAACCGGTATCGCTTTCTTT. The genes are TRBV7-9 and TRBJ1-1, with D unclear. The V and J ends lost 5 bases and 11 bases respectively, with 21 bases between them. CDR1 and CDR2 (germline): SEHNR, FQNEAQ (reference sequence). The CDR3 totals 14 residues.

This clone was seen more than once but under ten times. This chain links TRBV9 with TRBJ2-2; D perhaps matches TRBD1 (6 bases). CDR3 length: 14 amino acids. Trimming left V 4 bases short and J 8 bases short, with 15 bases between. Germline V gene data show CDR1 as SGDLS and CDR2 as YYNGEE. The CDR3 loop reads CASSPHRESGELFF. CDR3 coding DNA: TGTGCCAGCAGCCCTCACAGGGAATCGGGGGAGCTGTTTTTT.

This rearrangement joins TRBV2 to TRBJ2-3, with 11 bases matching TRBD2. With 2 bases clipped from V and 6 bases from J, the junction kept 7 bases outside the gene matches. CDR3 length: 16 residues. The germline V gene has CDR1 SNHLY and CDR2 FYNNEI. For the CDR3, the DNA is TGTGCCAGCAGTGAATTCCTAGCGGGAGGTGGCGATACGCAGTATTTT. Translation gives CASSEFLAGGGDTQYF.

The chain has TRBV7-2 and TRBJ2-1, with 7 bases fitting TRBD2. Per the germline V gene, CDR1 is SGHTA and CDR2 is FQGNSA. The CDR3 has 17 residues. Trimming cost V 1 base and J 5 bases; bases outside gene matches: 11. Here the CDR3 DNA reads TGTGCCAGCAGCTTAGTAGTTAGGGCTAGCGGAGACAATGAGCAGTTCTTC. Translating gives CASSLVVRASGDNEQFF.

This clone was seen a handful of times. The chain recombines TRBV6-6 with TRBJ2-3; either TRBD1 or TRBD2 may supply D (6 bases each). Germline CDR1 is MNHNY and CDR2 is SVGAGI (reference sequence). The CDR3 runs to 13 residues. Trimming took off 6 bases at V and 7 bases at J, with 14 bases between the two ends. The CDR3 bases are TGTGCCAGCAGCCCGGGGGCCATCTATACGCAGTATTTT. Its protein is CASSPGAIYTQYF.

The genes are TRBV11-2 and TRBJ2-1, with TRBD1 matching over 8 bases. J gave up 4 bases and V 5 bases, and 10 bases lay outside the gene matches. This CDR3 region has 16 residues. From germline, CDR1 is SGHAT and CDR2 FQNNGV. CDR3 sequence: CASSATLRGQYNEQFF. The CDR3 DNA reads TGTGCCAGCAGCGCGACCCTCAGGGGGCAGTACAATGAGCAGTTCTTC.

This clone was observed a few times. The chain combines TRBV5-1 with TRBJ1-1, with D maybe TRBD1 (5 bases). V lost 4 bases and J lost 0, with 19 bases in between. Germline CDR1 is SGHRS and CDR2 is YFSETQ. This CDR3 contains 17 residues. DNA for the CDR3: TGCGCCAGCAGCCCGCTCGGGGCAAGAAGCATGAACACTGAAGCTTTCTTT. It yields the protein CASSPLGARSMNTEAFF.

The rearrangement uses TRBV28 and TRBJ2-1; D gene uncertain. CDR1 MDHEN and CDR2 SYDVKM come from the germline V gene. V was cut by 2 bases and J by 2 bases, with 7 bases left in between. This CDR3 comprises 14 residues. CDR3 DNA: TGTGCCAGCAGTTTACTGGGAACCTACAATGAGCAGTTCTTC. This gives the protein CASSLLGTYNEQFF.

This clone was counted between two and nine times. The chain couples TRBV7-2 to TRBJ2-7; D possibly corresponds to TRBD1 (6 bases). Per the germline V gene, CDR1 is SGHTA and CDR2 is FQGNSA. Deletions cut 7 bases from V and 9 bases from J, with 16 bases between. The length of the CDR3 is 12 residues. The CDR3 sequence is CASTTTGEGQYF. The CDR3 DNA reads as TGTGCCAGCACCACGACAGGAGAGGGGCAGTACTTC.

The chain carries TRBV5-1 and TRBJ2-3, with D possibly matching TRBD1 (5 bases). Germline CDR1 reads SGHRS; CDR2 reads YFSETQ. The V end was cut by 0 bases, the J end by 2 bases, with 10 bases between. The CDR3 consists of 15 residues. As DNA, the CDR3 is TGCGCCAGCAGCTTGGGGGCAGGGAACACAGATACGCAGTATTTT. Protein product: CASSLGAGNTDTQYF.

This clone was detected only a few times. This sequence joins TRBV30 and TRBJ2-7; possible D gene TRBD2, 6 bases. The CDR3 consists of 14 residues. Germline CDR1 GTSNPN, CDR2 SVGIG (reference sequence). V gave up 3 bases and J gave up 2 bases, with 14 bases separating them. The CDR3 nucleotides read TGTGCCTGGAGCCCCCCGGGACTGGCCTACGAGCAGTACTTC. Translating gives CAWSPPGLAYEQYF.

With respect to this clone: Germline is not matched at one junction end, which may reflect a read error. V is TRBV5-1 and J is TRBJ2-3; no definite D call. CDR1 and CDR2 (germline): SGHRS, YFSETQ. This CDR3 has 15 residues. The CDR3 DNA follows: TGCGCCAGCACCTTGCGCCTATCTAGCACAGATACGCAGTATTTT. Its translation is CASTLRLSSTDTQYF. Looking up the rest from reference TRBV5-1 and TRBJ2-3 gives the full variable domain: KAGVTQTPRYLIKTRGQQVTLSCSPISGHRSVSWYQQTPGQGLQFLFEYFSETQRNKGNFPGRFSGRQFSNSRSEMNVSTLELGDSALYLCASTLRLSSTDTQYFGPGTRLTVL.